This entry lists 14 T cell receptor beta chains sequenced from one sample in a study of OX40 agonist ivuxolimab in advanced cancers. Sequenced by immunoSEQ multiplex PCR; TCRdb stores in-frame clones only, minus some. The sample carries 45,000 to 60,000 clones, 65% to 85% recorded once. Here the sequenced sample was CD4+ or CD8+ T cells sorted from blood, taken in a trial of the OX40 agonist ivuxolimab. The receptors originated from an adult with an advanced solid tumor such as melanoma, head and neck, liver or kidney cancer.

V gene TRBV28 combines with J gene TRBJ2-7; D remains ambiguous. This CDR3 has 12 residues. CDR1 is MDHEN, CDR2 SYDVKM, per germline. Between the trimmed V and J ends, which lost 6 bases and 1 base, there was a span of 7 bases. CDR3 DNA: TGTGCCAGCAGAGGGTGGTCCTACGAGCAGTACTTC. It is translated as CASRGWSYEQYF.

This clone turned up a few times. CDR3 coding DNA: TGTGCCAGCAGCTTAGGAGGGGGCGCAGCCGACGAGCAGTACTTC. Translating gives CASSLGGGAADEQYF. The gene calls are TRBV7-9 and TRBJ2-7; 7 bases line up with TRBD1. CDR1 is SEHNR, CDR2 FQNEAQ, per germline (reference sequence). After removal of 1 base from V and 5 bases from J, the junction contained 8 bases not matched to a gene. CDR3 length: 15 amino acids. Full variable domain (rest looked up from reference TRBV7-9 and TRBJ2-7): DTGVSQNPRHKITKRGQNVTFRCDPISEHNRLYWYRQTLGQGPEFLTYFQNEAQLEKSRLLSDRFSAERPKGSFSTLEIQRTEQGDSAMYLCASSLGGGAADEQYFGPGTRLTVT.

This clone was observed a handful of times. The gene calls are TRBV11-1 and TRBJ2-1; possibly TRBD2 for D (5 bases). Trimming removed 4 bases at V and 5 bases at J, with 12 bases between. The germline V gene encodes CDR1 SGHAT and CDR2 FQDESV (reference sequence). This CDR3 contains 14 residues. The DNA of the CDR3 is TGTGCCAGCAGCTCCCGCGGGCTAAACAATGAGCAGTTCTTC. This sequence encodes CASSSRGLNNEQFF.

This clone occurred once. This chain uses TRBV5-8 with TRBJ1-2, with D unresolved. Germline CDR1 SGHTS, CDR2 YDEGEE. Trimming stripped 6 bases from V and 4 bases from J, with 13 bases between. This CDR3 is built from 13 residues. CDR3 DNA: TGTGCCAGCACCCCCAACGGCCCCTATGGCTACACCTTC. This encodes CASTPNGPYGYTF.

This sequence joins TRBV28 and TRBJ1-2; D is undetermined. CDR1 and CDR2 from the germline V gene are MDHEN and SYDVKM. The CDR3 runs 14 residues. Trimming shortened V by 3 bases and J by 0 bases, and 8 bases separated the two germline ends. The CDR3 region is CASSLIQTNYGYTF. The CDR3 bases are TGTGCCAGCAGTTTGATACAGACTAACTATGGCTACACCTTC.

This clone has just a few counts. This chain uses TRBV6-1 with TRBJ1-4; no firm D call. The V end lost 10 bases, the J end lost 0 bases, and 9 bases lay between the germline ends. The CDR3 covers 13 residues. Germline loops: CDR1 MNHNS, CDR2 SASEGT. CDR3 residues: CATELPTNEKLFF. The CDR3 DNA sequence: TGTGCCACCGAACTACCAACTAATGAAAAACTGTTTTTT.

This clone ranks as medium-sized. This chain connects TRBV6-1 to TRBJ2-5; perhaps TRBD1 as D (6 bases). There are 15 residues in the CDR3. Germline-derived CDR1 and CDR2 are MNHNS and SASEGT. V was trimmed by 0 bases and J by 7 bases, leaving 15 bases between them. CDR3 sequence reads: CASSEATDSGWTQYF. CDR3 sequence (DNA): TGTGCCAGCAGTGAAGCCACGGACAGCGGATGGACCCAGTACTTC.

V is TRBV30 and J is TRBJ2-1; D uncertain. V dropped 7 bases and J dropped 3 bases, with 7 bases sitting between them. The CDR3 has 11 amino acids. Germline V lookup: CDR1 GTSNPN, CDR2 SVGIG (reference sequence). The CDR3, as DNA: TGTGCCTTGGCGGTCTACAATGAGCAGTTCTTC. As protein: CALAVYNEQFF.

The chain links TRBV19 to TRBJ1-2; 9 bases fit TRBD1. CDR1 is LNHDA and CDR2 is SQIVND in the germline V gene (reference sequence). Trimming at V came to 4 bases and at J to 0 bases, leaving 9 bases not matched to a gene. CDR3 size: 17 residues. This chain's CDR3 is CASSTGQGGPANYGYTF. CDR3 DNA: TGTGCCAGTAGTACGGGACAGGGAGGACCAGCTAACTATGGCTACACCTTC.

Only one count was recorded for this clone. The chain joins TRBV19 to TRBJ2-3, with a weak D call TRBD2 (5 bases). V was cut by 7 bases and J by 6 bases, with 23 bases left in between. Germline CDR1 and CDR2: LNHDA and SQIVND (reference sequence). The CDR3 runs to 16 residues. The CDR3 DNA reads TGTGCCAGTATGAGTACGGGGAATTTCCTTTTTGATACGCAGTATTTT. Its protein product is CASMSTGNFLFDTQYF. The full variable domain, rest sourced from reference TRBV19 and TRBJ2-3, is DGGITQSPKYLFRKEGQNVTLSCEQNLNHDAMYWYRQDPGQGLRLIYYSQIVNDFQKGDIAEGYSVSREKKESFPLTVTSAQKNPTAFYLCASMSTGNFLFDTQYFGPGTRLTVL.

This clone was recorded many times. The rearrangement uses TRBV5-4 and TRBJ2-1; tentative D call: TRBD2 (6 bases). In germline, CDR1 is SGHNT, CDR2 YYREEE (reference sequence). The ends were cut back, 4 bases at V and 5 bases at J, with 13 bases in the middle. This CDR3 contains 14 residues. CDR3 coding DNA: TGTGCCAGCAGCATTAGCGGTCCTAACAATGAGCAGTTCTTC. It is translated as CASSISGPNNEQFF. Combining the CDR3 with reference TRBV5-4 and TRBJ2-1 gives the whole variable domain ETGVTQSPTHLIKTRGQQVTLRCSSQSGHNTVSWYQQALGQGPQFIFQYYREEENGRGNFPPRFSGLQFPNYSSELNVNALELDDSALYLCASSISGPNNEQFFGPGTRLTVL.

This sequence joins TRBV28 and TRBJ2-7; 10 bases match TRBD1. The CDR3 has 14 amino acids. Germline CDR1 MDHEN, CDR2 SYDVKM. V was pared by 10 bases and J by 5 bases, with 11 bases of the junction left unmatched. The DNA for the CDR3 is TGTGCCACCAATACCGGGACAGGGGTCCACGAGCAGTACTTC. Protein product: CATNTGTGVHEQYF.

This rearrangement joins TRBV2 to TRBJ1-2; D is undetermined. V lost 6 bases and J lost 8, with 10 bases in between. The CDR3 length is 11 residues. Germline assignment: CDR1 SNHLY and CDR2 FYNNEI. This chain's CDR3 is CASRDVGGYTF. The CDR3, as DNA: TGTGCCAGCAGGGACGTCGGGGGCTACACCTTC.

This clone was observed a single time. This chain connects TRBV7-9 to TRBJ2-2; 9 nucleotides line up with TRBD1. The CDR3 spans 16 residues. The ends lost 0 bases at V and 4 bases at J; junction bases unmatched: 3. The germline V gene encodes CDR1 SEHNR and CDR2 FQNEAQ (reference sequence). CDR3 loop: CASSLAGTGSTGELFF. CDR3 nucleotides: TGTGCCAGCAGCTTAGCCGGGACAGGGAGCACCGGGGAGCTGTTTTTT.